Below, 8 T cell receptor beta chains from the same sample are listed, as sequenced in a study of blood T cell repertoires in COVID-19. The table came from immunoSEQ multiplex PCR; TCRdb's copy has only in-frame clones and leaves some out. The sample holds around 87,000 clones; around four fifths are singletons and the top ten take around 10%. Material for sequencing was peripheral blood. The receptors here all came from an elderly woman with acute or convalescent COVID-19.

The chain joins TRBV28 to TRBJ1-5; D gene uncertain. Trimming took 9 bases from V and 4 from J, leaving 13 bases between them. Germline CDR1 MDHEN, CDR2 SYDVKM. The CDR3 is 13 residues long. The CDR3 sequence is CASSAPRNQPQHF. CDR3 DNA sequence: TGTGCCAGTTCCGCCCCACGGAATCAGCCCCAGCATTTT.

The chain is built from TRBV7-2 and TRBJ2-5, with 8 nucleotides matching TRBD1. CDR1 is SGHTA and CDR2 is FQGNSA in the germline V gene. The ends lost 4 bases at V and 1 base at J; junction bases unmatched: 14. This CDR3 comprises 18 residues. DNA for the CDR3: TGTGCCAGCAGCTACGTCGACAGGGGATATCCGTCCCAAGAGACCCAGTACTTC. Amino acid sequence: CASSYVDRGYPSQETQYF.

This chain uses TRBV18 with TRBJ1-5; D gene unclear. Trimming cost V 6 bases and J 0 bases, with 15 bases left between them. The CDR3 has 16 amino acids. Looked up from germline, CDR1 is KGHSH and CDR2 is LQKENI. The CDR3 region is CASSGVVGYSNQPQHF. The CDR3 DNA sequence: TGTGCCAGCTCCGGGGTGGTGGGATATAGCAATCAGCCCCAGCATTTT. The whole variable domain, remainder taken from reference TRBV18 and TRBJ1-5, is NAGVMQNPRHLVRRRGQEARLRCSPMKGHSHVYWYRQLPEEGLKFMVYLQKENIIDESGMPKERFSAEFPKEGPSILRIQQVVRGDSAAYFCASSGVVGYSNQPQHFGDGTRLSIL.

The V gene is TRBV5-6, the J gene TRBJ2-3; TRBD2 might be the D (5 bases). This CDR3 is built from 16 residues. Germline CDR1 is SGHDT and CDR2 is YYEEEE. The V gene lost 3 bases and the J gene lost 1 base, with 15 bases spanning the gap. The CDR3 nucleotides are TGTGCCAGCAGCTCCCCGACGGGGTATGGCACAGATACGCAGTATTTT. Translating it yields CASSSPTGYGTDTQYF.

This sequence joins TRBV9 and TRBJ1-1; tentative D call: TRBD1 (6 bases). Trimming removed 3 bases from V and 1 base from J, with 16 bases in between. This CDR3 comprises 16 residues. Germline values: CDR1 SGDLS, CDR2 YYNGEE. CDR3 bases: TGTGCCAGCAGCGCCGGGGGGGGCGCGGGGAACACTGAAGCTTTCTTT. Its translation: CASSAGGGAGNTEAFF.

The chain combines TRBV27 with TRBJ2-5; 10 nucleotides align to TRBD1. CDR1 and CDR2 from the germline V gene are MNHEY and SMNVEV (reference sequence). CDR3 length: 15 amino acids. The J segment lost 3 bases and the V segment lost 4 bases, leaving 5 bases of the junction unmatched. The CDR3 DNA reads TGTGCCAGCAGTTGGGCTGGACAGGGGGAAGAGACCCAGTACTTC. Translation: CASSWAGQGEETQYF.

V and J are TRBV4-1 and TRBJ2-7; TRBD1 matches 7 bases. This CDR3 has 15 residues. CDR1 and CDR2 from the germline V gene are MGHRA and YSYEKL. Trimming took 4 bases from V and 2 from J; bases not matched to a gene: 8. DNA for the CDR3: TGCGCCAGCAGCCGCGACGACAGGGTCGCCTACGAGCAGTACTTC. This sequence encodes CASSRDDRVAYEQYF.

This chain connects TRBV5-4 to TRBJ2-1; the match to TRBD1 covers 9 bases. The CDR3 length is 15 residues. CDR1 SGHNT and CDR2 YYREEE come from the germline V gene (reference sequence). Losses at the gene ends were 4 bases for V and 4 bases for J; bases not matched to a gene: 6. CDR3 DNA: TGTGCCAGCAGCCTAGGGACAGGGAGATACAATGAGCAGTTCTTC. This encodes CASSLGTGRYNEQFF.